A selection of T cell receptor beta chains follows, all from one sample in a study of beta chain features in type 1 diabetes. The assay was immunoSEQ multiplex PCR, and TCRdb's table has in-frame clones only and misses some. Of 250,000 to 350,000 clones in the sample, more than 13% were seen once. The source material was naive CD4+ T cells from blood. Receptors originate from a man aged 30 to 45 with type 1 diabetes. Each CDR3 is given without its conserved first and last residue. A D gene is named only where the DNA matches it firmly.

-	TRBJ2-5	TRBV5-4	ASMRDSQETQY
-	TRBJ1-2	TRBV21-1	ASSTSGGARGYT
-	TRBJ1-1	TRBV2	ASSSQGNTEAF
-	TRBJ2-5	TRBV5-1	ASSPRGQETQY
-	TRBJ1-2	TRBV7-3	ASSPGTNYGYT
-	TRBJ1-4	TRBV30	AWSARGKPNEKLF
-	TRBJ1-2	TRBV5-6	ASSLVQARPAGYT
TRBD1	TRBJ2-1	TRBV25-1	ASSELGAGQGNNEQF
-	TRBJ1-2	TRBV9	ASSAGPRDYGYT
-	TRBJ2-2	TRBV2	ASSDLGGAGELF
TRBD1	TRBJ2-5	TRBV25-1	ASSGYQGAKY
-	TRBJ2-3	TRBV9	ASSVTERHTDTQY
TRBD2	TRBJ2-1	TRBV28	ASSWGLAGGPGNF
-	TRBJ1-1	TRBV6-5	ASRSLYRVTEAF
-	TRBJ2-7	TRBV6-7	ASSYDGQGYEQY
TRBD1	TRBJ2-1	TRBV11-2	ASSFQGGEQF
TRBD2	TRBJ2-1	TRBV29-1	SVEDLGAGGYNEQF
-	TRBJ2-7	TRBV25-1	ASSALVEQY
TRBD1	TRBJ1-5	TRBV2	ASSPGTGNQPQH
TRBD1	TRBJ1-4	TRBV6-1	ASNQPGQGEKLF
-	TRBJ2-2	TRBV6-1	ASSGTVTGELF
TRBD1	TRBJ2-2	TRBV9	ASSPSTGVTGELF
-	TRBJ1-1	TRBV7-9	ASSLGEGTEAF
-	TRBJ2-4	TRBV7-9	ASSLGRNIQY
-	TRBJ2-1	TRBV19	ASSMGPTNEQF
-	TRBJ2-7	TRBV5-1	ASSLTAYEQY